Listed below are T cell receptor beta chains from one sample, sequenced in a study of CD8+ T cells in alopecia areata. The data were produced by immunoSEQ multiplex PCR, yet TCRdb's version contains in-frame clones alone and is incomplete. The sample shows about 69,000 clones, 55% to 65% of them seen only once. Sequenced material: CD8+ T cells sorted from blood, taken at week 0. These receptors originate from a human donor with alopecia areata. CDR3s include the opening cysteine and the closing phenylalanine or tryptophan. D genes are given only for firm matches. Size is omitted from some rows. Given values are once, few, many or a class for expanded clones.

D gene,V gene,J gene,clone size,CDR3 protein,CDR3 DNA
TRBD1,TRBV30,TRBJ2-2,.,CAWSHRDRSYTGELFF,TGTGCCTGGAGTCACCGGGACAGATCGTACACCGGGGAGCTGTTTTTT
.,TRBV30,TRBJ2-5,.,CAWTTWGPKETQYF,TGTGCCTGGACAACATGGGGGCCCAAAGAGACCCAGTACTTC
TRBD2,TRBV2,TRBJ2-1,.,CAGTRGLGQFF,TGTGCCGGAACTCGGGGACTAGGACAGTTCTTC
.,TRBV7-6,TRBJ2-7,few,CASSLVTPPQWDDEQYF,TGTGCCAGCAGCTTAGTGACCCCGCCTCAGTGGGATGACGAGCAGTACTTC
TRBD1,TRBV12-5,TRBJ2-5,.,CASGDGQGRTQYF,TGTGCTAGTGGAGATGGACAGGGGCGGACCCAGTACTTC
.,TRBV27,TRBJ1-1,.,CASTRGTEAFF,TGTGCCAGCACGAGAGGGACTGAAGCTTTCTTT
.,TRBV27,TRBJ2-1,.,CASSSMLNEQFF,TGTGCCAGCAGTTCGATGTTGAATGAGCAGTTCTTC
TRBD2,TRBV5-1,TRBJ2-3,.,CASSPGLAADTQYF,TGCGCCAGCAGCCCCGGACTAGCGGCAGATACGCAGTATTTT
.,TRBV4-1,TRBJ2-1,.,CASSGDPYNEQFF,TGCGCCAGCAGCGGGGACCCATACAATGAGCAGTTCTTC
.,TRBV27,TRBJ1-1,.,CASSFRGSPEAFF,TGTGCCAGCAGTTTCAGGGGTAGTCCTGAAGCTTTCTTT
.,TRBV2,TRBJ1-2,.,CASSEASGIGYGYTF,TGTGCCAGCAGTGAAGCATCAGGAATTGGCTATGGCTACACCTTC
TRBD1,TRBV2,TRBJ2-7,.,CASMGDRAYEQYF,TGTGCCAGCATGGGGGACAGGGCCTACGAGCAGTACTTC
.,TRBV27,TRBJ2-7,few,CASSLTGGYEQYF,TGTGCCAGCAGTTTAACCGGAGGGTACGAGCAGTACTTC
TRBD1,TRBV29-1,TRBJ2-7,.,CSATGTDSYEQYF,TGCAGCGCAACCGGGACAGATTCCTACGAGCAGTACTTC
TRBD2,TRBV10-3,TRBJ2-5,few,CASSRLAGGETQYF,TGTGCCAGCAGCCGACTAGCGGGAGGGGAGACCCAGTACTTC
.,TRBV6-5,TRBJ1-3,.,CASSLDGRSGNTIYF,TGTGCCAGCAGTTTGGACGGCCGCTCTGGAAACACCATATATTTT
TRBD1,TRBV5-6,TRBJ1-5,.,CASSLSGTANQPQHF,TGTGCCAGCAGCTTATCCGGGACAGCCAATCAGCCCCAGCATTTT
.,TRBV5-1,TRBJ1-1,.,CASSRVDLNTEAFF,TGCGCCAGCTCCCGGGTAGACTTGAACACTGAAGCTTTCTTT
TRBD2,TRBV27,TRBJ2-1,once,CASSDKLAGGPNEQFF,TGTGCCAGCAGCGACAAACTAGCGGGAGGGCCCAATGAGCAGTTCTTC
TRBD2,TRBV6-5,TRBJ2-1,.,CASRAGGTYNEQFF,TGTGCCAGCAGGGCGGGAGGCACCTACAATGAGCAGTTCTTC
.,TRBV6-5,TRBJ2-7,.,CASSEFVSYEQYF,TGTGCCAGCAGTGAGTTCGTGAGCTACGAGCAGTACTTC
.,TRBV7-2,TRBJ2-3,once,CASSLAGGHGDTQYF,TGTGCCAGCAGCTTAGCGGGAGGTCATGGAGATACGCAGTATTTT
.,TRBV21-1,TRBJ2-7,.,CASSKSRPGQGAGEQYF,TGTGCCAGCAGCAAAAGCCGACCGGGACAGGGGGCTGGCGAGCAGTACTTC
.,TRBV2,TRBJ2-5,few,CASLDGSPQETQYF,TGTGCCAGCTTGGATGGTAGCCCACAAGAGACCCAGTACTTC
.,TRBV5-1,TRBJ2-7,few,CASSRGTGFAYEQYF,TGCGCCAGCAGCCGGGGGACGGGCTTCGCCTACGAGCAGTACTTC
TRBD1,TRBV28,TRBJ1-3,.,CASSFRGRGNTIYF,TGTGCCAGCAGTTTCAGGGGGCGAGGAAACACCATATATTTT
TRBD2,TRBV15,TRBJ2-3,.,CATRAGATDTQYF,TGTGCCACCAGAGCGGGGGCTACAGATACGCAGTATTTT
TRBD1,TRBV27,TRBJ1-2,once,CASSLASGQTYGYTF,TGTGCCAGCAGTTTAGCCTCGGGACAGACTTATGGCTACACCTTC
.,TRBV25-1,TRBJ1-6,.,CASSDRNASPLHF,TGTGCCAGCAGTGACAGGAACGCTTCACCCCTCCACTTT
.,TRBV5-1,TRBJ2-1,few,CASSLEDEQFF,TGCGCCAGCAGCCTTGAAGATGAGCAGTTCTTC
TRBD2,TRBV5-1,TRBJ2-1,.,CASSRQPTSGMYNEQFF,TGCGCCAGCAGCCGACAACCCACTAGCGGGATGTACAATGAGCAGTTCTTC
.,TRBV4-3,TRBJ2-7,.,CASSQVWGREDEQYF,TGCGCCAGCAGCCAAGTGTGGGGCAGGGAAGACGAGCAGTACTTC
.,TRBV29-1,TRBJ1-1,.,CSVVFRGNTEAFF,TGCAGCGTTGTATTCCGAGGGAACACTGAAGCTTTCTTT
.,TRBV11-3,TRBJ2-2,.,CASSPDTGPNTGELFF,TGTGCCAGCAGCCCAGATACAGGTCCTAACACCGGGGAGCTGTTTTTT
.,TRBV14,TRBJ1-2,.,CASSQGNSLNYGYTF,TGTGCCAGCAGCCAAGGGAACAGCTTAAACTATGGCTACACCTTC
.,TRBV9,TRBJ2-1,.,CASSPQGTEQFF,TGTGCCAGCAGCCCACAGGGTACTGAGCAGTTCTTC
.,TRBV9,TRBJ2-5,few,CASSNYYTEETQYF,TGTGCCAGCAGCAATTATTACACAGAAGAGACCCAGTACTTC
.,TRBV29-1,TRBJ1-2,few,CSVESRDTYGYTF,TGCAGCGTTGAATCCCGGGACACCTATGGCTACACCTTC
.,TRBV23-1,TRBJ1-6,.,CASSQYRSVYTSHNSPLHF,TGCGCCAGCAGTCAATATCGGTCGGTCTACACGAGCCATAATTCACCCCTCCACTTT
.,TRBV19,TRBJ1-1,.,CASSTPRGYTEAFF,TGTGCCAGTAGTACCCCGAGGGGGTACACTGAAGCTTTCTTT
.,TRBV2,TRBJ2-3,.,CASNGRDTQYF,TGTGCCAGCAACGGGAGAGATACGCAGTATTTT
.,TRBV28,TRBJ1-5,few,CASSLLTQGVQPQHF,TGTGCCAGCAGTTTACTGACTCAAGGGGTGCAGCCCCAGCATTTT
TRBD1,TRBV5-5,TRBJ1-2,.,CASSLPVGQGHGYTF,TGTGCCAGCAGCTTACCCGTCGGACAGGGCCATGGCTACACCTTC
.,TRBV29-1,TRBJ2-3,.,CSVRVTDTQYF,TGCAGCGTTCGGGTCACAGATACGCAGTATTTT
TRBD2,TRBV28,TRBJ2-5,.,CASSLPSGLAGQETQYF,TGTGCCAGCAGTCTCCCATCTGGACTAGCGGGCCAAGAGACCCAGTACTTC
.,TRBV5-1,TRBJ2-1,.,CASSLGESNEQFF,TGCGCCAGCAGCTTAGGAGAAAGCAATGAGCAGTTCTTC
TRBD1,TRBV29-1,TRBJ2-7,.,CSVDRGAPYEQYF,TGCAGCGTCGACAGGGGGGCCCCCTACGAGCAGTACTTC
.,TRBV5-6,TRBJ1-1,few,CASSLALTEAFF,TGTGCCAGCAGCTTGGCGCTCACTGAAGCTTTCTTT
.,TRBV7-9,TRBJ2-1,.,CASSLGQWSHNEQFF,TGTGCCAGCAGCTTAGGTCAATGGTCTCACAATGAGCAGTTCTTC
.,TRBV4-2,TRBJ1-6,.,CASSDLELSYNSPLHF,TGTGCCAGCAGCGACCTCGAGCTCTCCTATAATTCACCCCTCCACTTT
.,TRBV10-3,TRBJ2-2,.,CASSDKNTGELFF,TGTGCCAGCAGTGACAAGAACACCGGGGAGCTGTTTTTT
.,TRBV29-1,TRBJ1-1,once,CSVEAQTNTEAFF,TGCAGCGTTGAGGCACAGACGAACACTGAAGCTTTCTTT
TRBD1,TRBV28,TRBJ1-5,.,CASSGPGQGASNQPQRF,TGTGCCAGCAGTGGACCGGGACAGGGGGCTAGCAATCAGCCCCAGCGTTTT
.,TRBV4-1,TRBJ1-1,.,CASSQKGPNTEAFF,TGCGCCAGCAGCCAAAAGGGGCCTAACACTGAAGCTTTCTTT
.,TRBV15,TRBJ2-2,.,CATSSESNTGELFF,TGTGCCACCAGCAGCGAATCTAACACCGGGGAGCTGTTTTTT